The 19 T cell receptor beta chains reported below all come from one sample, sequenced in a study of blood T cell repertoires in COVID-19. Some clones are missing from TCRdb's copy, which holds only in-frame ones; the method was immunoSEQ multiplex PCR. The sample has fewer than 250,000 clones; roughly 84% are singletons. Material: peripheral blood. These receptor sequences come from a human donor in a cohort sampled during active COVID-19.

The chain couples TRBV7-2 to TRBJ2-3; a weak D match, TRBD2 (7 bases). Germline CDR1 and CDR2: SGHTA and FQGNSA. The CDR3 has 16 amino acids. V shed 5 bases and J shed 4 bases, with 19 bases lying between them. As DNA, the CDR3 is TGTGCCAGCAGCCCAGCTAGCGGCGGGGGCTCAGATACGCAGTATTTT. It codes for CASSPASGGGSDTQYF.

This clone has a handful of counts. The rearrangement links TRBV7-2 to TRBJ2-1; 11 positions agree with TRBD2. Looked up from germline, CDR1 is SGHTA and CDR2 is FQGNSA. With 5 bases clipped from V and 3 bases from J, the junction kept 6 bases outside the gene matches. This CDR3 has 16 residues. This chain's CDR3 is CASSKTSGRIYNEQFF. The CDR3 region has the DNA TGTGCCAGCAGCAAAACTAGCGGGAGAATCTACAATGAGCAGTTCTTC.

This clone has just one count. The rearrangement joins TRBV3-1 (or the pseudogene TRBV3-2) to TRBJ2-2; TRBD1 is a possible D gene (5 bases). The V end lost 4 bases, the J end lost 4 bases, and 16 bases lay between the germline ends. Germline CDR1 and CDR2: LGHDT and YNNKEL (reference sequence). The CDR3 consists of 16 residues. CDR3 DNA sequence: TGTGCCAGCAGCCTAACCGGAGCCAGGGTCACCGGGGAGCTGTTTTTT. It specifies CASSLTGARVTGELFF.

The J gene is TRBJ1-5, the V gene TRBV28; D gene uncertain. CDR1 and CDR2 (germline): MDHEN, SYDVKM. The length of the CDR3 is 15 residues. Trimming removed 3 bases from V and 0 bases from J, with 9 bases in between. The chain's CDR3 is CASSLRAYSNQPQHF. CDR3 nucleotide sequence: TGTGCCAGCAGTTTGAGGGCATATAGCAATCAGCCCCAGCATTTT.

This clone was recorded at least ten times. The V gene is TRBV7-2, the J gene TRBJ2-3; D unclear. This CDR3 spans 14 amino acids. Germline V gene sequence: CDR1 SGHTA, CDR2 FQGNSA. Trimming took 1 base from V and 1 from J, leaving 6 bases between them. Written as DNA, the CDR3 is TGTGCCAGCAGCTTAGTATTAGGCACAGATACGCAGTATTTT. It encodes CASSLVLGTDTQYF. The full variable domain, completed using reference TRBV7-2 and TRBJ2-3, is GAGVSQSPSNKVTEKGKDVELRCDPISGHTALYWYRQSLGQGLEFLIYFQGNSAPDKSGLPSDRFSAERTGGSVSTLTIQRTQQEDSAVYLCASSLVLGTDTQYFGPGTRLTVL.

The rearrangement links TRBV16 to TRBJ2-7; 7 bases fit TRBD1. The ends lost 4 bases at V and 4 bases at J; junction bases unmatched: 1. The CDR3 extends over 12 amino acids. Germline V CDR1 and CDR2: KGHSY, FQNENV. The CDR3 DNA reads TGTGCCAGCAGCCGGACAGGATACGAGCAGTACTTC. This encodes CASSRTGYEQYF.

The CDR3 DNA is TGTGCCAGTAGTAGGGACAGCTCTGGGGCCAACGTCCTGACTTTC. Its translation: CASSRDSSGANVLTF. This sequence joins TRBV19 and TRBJ2-6; 7 nucleotides line up with TRBD1. This CDR3 region has 15 residues. Trimming at V came to 4 bases and at J to 0 bases, leaving 0 bases not matched to a gene. Germline CDR1 and CDR2: LNHDA and SQIVND (reference sequence).

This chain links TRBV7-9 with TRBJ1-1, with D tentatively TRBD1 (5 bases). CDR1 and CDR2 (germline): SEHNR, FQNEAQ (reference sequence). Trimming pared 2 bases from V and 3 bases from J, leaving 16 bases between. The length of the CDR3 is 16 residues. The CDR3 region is CASSLSLRDRDTEAFF. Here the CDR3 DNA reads TGTGCCAGCAGCTTAAGCCTCAGGGATAGGGACACTGAAGCTTTCTTT.

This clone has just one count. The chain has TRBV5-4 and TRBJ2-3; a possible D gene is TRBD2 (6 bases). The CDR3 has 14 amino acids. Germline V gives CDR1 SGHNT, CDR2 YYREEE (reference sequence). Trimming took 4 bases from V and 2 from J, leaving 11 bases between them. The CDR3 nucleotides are TGTGCCAGCAGCATCCGGGAGATCACAGATACGCAGTATTTT. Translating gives CASSIREITDTQYF.

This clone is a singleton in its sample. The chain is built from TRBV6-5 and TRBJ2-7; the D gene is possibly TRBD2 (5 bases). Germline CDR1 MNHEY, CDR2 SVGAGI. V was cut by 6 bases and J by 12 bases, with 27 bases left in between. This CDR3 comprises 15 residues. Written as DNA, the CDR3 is TGTGCCAGCAGCCTACACTTGCTAGCTGAACATGGAAGGTACGTC. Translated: CASSLHLLAEHGRYV.

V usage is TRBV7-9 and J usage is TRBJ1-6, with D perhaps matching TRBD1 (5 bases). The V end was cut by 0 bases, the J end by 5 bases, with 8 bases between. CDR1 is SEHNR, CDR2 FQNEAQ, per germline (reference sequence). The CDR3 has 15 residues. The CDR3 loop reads CASSLAQGDNSPLHF. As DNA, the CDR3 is TGTGCCAGCAGCTTAGCCCAGGGCGATAATTCACCCCTCCACTTT.

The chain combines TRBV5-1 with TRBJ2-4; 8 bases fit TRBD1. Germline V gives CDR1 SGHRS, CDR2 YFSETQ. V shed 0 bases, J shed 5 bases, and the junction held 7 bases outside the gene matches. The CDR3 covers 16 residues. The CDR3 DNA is TGCGCCAGCAGCTTGGTGGCAGGGGGCGCCCAAAACATTCAGTACTTC. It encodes CASSLVAGGAQNIQYF.

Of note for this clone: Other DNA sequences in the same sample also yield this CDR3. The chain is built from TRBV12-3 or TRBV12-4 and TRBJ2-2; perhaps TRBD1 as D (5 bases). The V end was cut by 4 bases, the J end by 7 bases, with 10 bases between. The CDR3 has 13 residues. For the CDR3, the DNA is TGTGCCAGCAGTTCAGGGCTCGGCGGGGAGCTGTTTTTT. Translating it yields CASSSGLGGELFF.

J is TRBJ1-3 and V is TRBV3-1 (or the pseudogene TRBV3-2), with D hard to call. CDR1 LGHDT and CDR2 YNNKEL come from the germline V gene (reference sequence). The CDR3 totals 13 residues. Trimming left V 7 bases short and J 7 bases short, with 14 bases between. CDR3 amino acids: CASTTLGSNTIYF. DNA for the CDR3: TGTGCCAGCACCACACTCGGGAGCAACACCATATATTTT.

The CDR3 region is CAITDRVIGDTQYF. As DNA, the CDR3 is TGTGCCATTACGGACAGGGTCATTGGAGATACGCAGTATTTT. The chain employs TRBV7-9 and TRBJ2-3; the match to TRBD1 covers 8 bases. The ends lost 10 bases at V and 5 bases at J; junction bases unmatched: 11. Germline V gene data show CDR1 as SEHNR and CDR2 as FQNEAQ (reference sequence). CDR3 length: 14 amino acids.

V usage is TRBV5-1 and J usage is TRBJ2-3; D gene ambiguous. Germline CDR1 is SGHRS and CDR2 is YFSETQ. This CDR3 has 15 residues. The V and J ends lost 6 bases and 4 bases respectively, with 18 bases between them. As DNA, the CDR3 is TGCGCCAGCACCCCGCGGTTGGGTGAGTCAGATACGCAGTATTTT. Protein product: CASTPRLGESDTQYF.

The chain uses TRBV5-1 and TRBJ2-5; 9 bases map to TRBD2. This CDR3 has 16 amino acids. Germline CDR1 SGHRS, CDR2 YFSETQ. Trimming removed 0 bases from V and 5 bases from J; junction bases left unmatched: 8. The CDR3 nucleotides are TGCGCCAGCAGCTTGGCCGCGGGAGGGGTTCGGGAGACCCAGTACTTC. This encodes CASSLAAGGVRETQYF. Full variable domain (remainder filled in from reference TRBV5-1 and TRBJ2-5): KAGVTQTPRYLIKTRGQQVTLSCSPISGHRSVSWYQQTPGQGLQFLFEYFSETQRNKGNFPGRFSGRQFSNSRSEMNVSTLELGDSALYLCASSLAAGGVRETQYFGPGTRLLVL.

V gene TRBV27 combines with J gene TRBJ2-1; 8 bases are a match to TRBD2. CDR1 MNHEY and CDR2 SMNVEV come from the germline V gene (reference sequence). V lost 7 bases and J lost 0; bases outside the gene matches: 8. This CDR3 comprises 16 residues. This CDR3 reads CASKVAGPISYNEQFF. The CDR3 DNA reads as TGTGCCAGCAAGGTAGCGGGACCGATCTCCTACAATGAGCAGTTCTTC.

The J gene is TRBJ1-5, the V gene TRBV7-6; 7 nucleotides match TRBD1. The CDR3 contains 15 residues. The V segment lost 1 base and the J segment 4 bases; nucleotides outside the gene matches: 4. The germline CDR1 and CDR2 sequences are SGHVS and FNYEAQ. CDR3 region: CASSLETGINQPQHF. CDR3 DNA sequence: TGTGCCAGCAGCTTAGAGACAGGGATTAATCAGCCCCAGCATTTT.